The 27 T cell receptor beta chains below were found in one sample sequenced in a study of cytomegalovirus exposure and HLA in healthy donors. PCR used 60 Vbeta primers and 13 Jbeta primers. The repertoire was sequenced with immunoSEQ multiplex PCR; TCRdb's copy has only in-frame clones and lacks some. There are tens of thousands of clones in the sample, with 0.71% held by the top ten. Sequencing was performed on PBMCs. These receptors came from a man aged 25-40 years in good health and CMV-seronegative.

The V call is TRBV28, the J call TRBJ2-7; D unclear. Germline assignment: CDR1 MDHEN and CDR2 SYDVKM. There are 14 residues in the CDR3. The ends were cut back, 6 bases at V and 6 bases at J, with 18 bases in the middle. The CDR3 DNA is TGTGCCAGCAGCCGACCGCCTCCCGAGGTCGAGCAGTACTTC. Translating it yields CASSRPPPEVEQYF.

The chain joins TRBV6-1 to TRBJ1-2, with 8 bases matching TRBD1. The CDR3 runs to 15 residues. Germline V gives CDR1 MNHNS, CDR2 SASEGT. After removal of 5 bases from V and 5 bases from J, the junction contained 10 bases not matched to a gene. CDR3 in DNA: TGTGCCAGCAGTAGAAACGGACAGGGCGGGTATGGCTACACCTTC. Translation: CASSRNGQGGYGYTF.

The chain couples TRBV29-1 to TRBJ2-7; D is perhaps TRBD1 (6 bases). The germline V gene has CDR1 SQVTM and CDR2 ANQGSEA. The V end was cut by 6 bases, the J end by 2 bases, with 17 bases between. This CDR3 has 14 residues. The CDR3 coding sequence is TGCAGCGTAAGGGACACTTTTCAAGCCTACGAGCAGTACTTC. Translation: CSVRDTFQAYEQYF.

The chain has TRBV11-1 and TRBJ1-1, with D possibly TRBD1 on 6 matching bases. V lost 1 base, J lost 4 bases, and 16 bases lay in between. The CDR3 covers 16 residues. Germline V gives CDR1 SGHAT, CDR2 FQDESV (reference sequence). In nucleotides, the CDR3 is TGTGCCAGCAGCTTAGATGGGTACAGGGCCTCCACTGAAGCTTTCTTT. Amino acids: CASSLDGYRASTEAFF.

The chain recombines TRBV7-2 with TRBJ2-5, with TRBD2 identical over 8 bases. Trimming at V came to 5 bases and at J to 5 bases, leaving 10 bases not matched to a gene. This CDR3 comprises 15 residues. Germline lookup yields CDR1 SGHTA and CDR2 FQGNSA. The CDR3 DNA sequence: TGTGCCAGCAGCCCCCGGGGGGGCCGGTCCGAGACCCAGTACTTC. Protein product: CASSPRGGRSETQYF.

CDR3 DNA sequence: TGTGCCAGTAGAATGGCCCTAGCGGGCTCCTACGAGCAGTACTTC. This encodes CASRMALAGSYEQYF. The chain recombines TRBV19 with TRBJ2-7; TRBD2 aligns across 8 bases. This CDR3 has 15 amino acids. With 6 bases clipped from V and 0 bases from J, the junction kept 7 bases outside the gene matches. Germline V gene data show CDR1 as LNHDA and CDR2 as SQIVND (reference sequence).

The CDR3 sequence is CASRDRVSDTQYF. The CDR3, as DNA: TGTGCCAGTCGAGACAGGGTCTCAGATACGCAGTATTTT. This chain joins TRBV25-1 and TRBJ2-3, with 7 bases that match TRBD1. Germline lookup yields CDR1 MGHDK and CDR2 SYGVNS. The trim removed 9 bases at V and 4 bases at J, leaving 7 bases unmatched. CDR3 length equals 13 residues.

This chain uses TRBV18 with TRBJ2-5; unclear D gene. Germline assignment: CDR1 KGHSH and CDR2 LQKENI. CDR3 length: 13 residues. V lost 0 bases, J lost 1 base, and 3 bases lay in between. This CDR3 reads CASSPPSQETQYF. The CDR3 DNA sequence: TGTGCCAGCTCACCACCCTCCCAAGAGACCCAGTACTTC.

V usage is TRBV4-3 and J usage is TRBJ1-6; unclear D gene. The V and J ends lost 0 bases and 0 bases respectively, with 6 bases between them. Germline CDR1 is LGHNA and CDR2 is YSLEER. This CDR3 has 16 residues. The DNA of the CDR3 is TGCGCCAGCAGCCAAGATGGCAGCTCCTATAATTCACCCCTCCACTTT. Protein product: CASSQDGSSYNSPLHF.

The chain couples TRBV7-9 to TRBJ2-3, with D possibly matching TRBD2 (6 bases). This CDR3 spans 17 amino acids. Deletions cut 0 bases from V and 2 bases from J, with 15 bases between. Germline V gene sequence: CDR1 SEHNR, CDR2 FQNEAQ (reference sequence). The CDR3 DNA reads TGTGCCAGCAGCTTAGCGGCGGGTAGCGGATACACAGATACGCAGTATTTT. The encoded protein is CASSLAAGSGYTDTQYF.

According to its frequency, this clone is medium-sized (0.01 to 0.1%). The chain combines TRBV7-9 with TRBJ1-4; D uncertain. V was pared by 3 bases and J by 11 bases, with 7 bases between. The CDR3 has 11 amino acids. Germline assignment: CDR1 SEHNR and CDR2 FQNEAQ (reference sequence). DNA for the CDR3: TGTGCCAGCAGCTTCGCTGAGAAACTGTTTTTT. It is translated as CASSFAEKLFF.

V gene TRBV27 combines with J gene TRBJ2-2; D might be TRBD2 (5 bases). The germline V gene encodes CDR1 MNHEY and CDR2 SMNVEV (reference sequence). This CDR3 region has 11 residues. Trimming pared 8 bases from V and 6 bases from J, leaving 7 bases between. CDR3 residues: CASLGAGELFF. DNA for the CDR3: TGTGCCAGCCTCGGGGCCGGGGAGCTGTTTTTT.

The chain couples TRBV5-1 to TRBJ2-5, with 8 bases aligning to TRBD1. Per germline, CDR1 SGHRS and CDR2 YFSETQ. The ends lost 0 bases at V and 5 bases at J; junction bases unmatched: 9. The CDR3 runs 16 residues. CDR3 nucleotides: TGCGCCAGCAGCTTGGCCGGACAGGGCACGTTGGAGACCCAGTACTTC. It translates to CASSLAGQGTLETQYF.

The chain recombines TRBV27 with TRBJ2-7; D is unclear. The CDR3 is made up of 15 amino acids. Germline lookup yields CDR1 MNHEY and CDR2 SMNVEV (reference sequence). Between the trimmed V and J ends, which lost 4 bases and 0 bases, there was a span of 13 bases. In nucleotides, the CDR3 is TGTGCCAGCAGTTCAGGTGGGCCCCCCTCCTACGAGCAGTACTTC. Encoded protein: CASSSGGPPSYEQYF.

The chain joins TRBV5-1 to TRBJ1-4; 7 nucleotides line up with TRBD1. The CDR3 consists of 12 residues. The junction had 6 bases not matched to a gene; V was cut back by 8 bases and J by 8 bases. Germline loops: CDR1 SGHRS, CDR2 YFSETQ. The CDR3 DNA reads TGCGCCAGTAGGGACAGCAGAGAAAAACTGTTTTTT. It is translated as CASRDSREKLFF.

The chain has TRBV12-5 and TRBJ1-4; D is uncertain. This CDR3 is 14 amino acids long. Per germline, CDR1 LGHNT and CDR2 FRNRAP. With 1 base removed from V and 3 bases from J, the gap between germline ends came to 6 bases. The CDR3 spells CASGLDTANEKLFF. CDR3 DNA sequence: TGTGCTAGTGGTTTGGATACGGCTAATGAAAAACTGTTTTTT.

The chain couples TRBV27 to TRBJ2-3, with D perhaps TRBD1 (5 bases). The germline CDR1 and CDR2 sequences are MNHEY and SMNVEV (reference sequence). V was cut by 3 bases and J by 3 bases, with 19 bases left in between. The CDR3 loop spans 17 amino acids. CDR3 sequence reads: CASSFLQVSPGTDTQYF. The CDR3 coding sequence is TGTGCCAGCAGTTTCCTGCAAGTTAGCCCAGGGACAGATACGCAGTATTTT.

The genes are TRBV11-2 and TRBJ2-1; weak D call: TRBD2 (6 bases). Germline-derived CDR1 and CDR2 are SGHAT and FQNNGV. The germline V and J ends were trimmed by 1 base and 5 bases, with 12 bases remaining between them. The CDR3 covers 15 residues. The CDR3 DNA is TGTGCCAGCAGCTTAGGACTAGTCGGCCACAATGAGCAGTTCTTC. Translating gives CASSLGLVGHNEQFF.

This chain links TRBV7-8 with TRBJ2-3; D might be TRBD2 (7 bases). The CDR3 contains 15 residues. Trimming took 5 bases from V and 2 from J, leaving 14 bases between them. The germline V gene has CDR1 SGHVS and CDR2 FQNEAQ. The CDR3 here is CASSIGGGVTDTQYF. For the CDR3, the DNA is TGTGCCAGCAGCATAGGCGGGGGCGTCACAGATACGCAGTATTTT. The full variable domain, with the rest looked up from reference TRBV7-8 and TRBJ2-3, is GAGVSQSPRYKVAKRGQDVALRCDPISGHVSLFWYQQALGQGPEFLTYFQNEAQLDKSGLPSDRFFAERPEGSVSTLKIQRTQQEDSAVYLCASSIGGGVTDTQYFGPGTRLTVL.

The rearrangement links TRBV6-1 to TRBJ2-3; the match to TRBD1 covers 7 bases. Germline loops: CDR1 MNHNS, CDR2 SASEGT. This CDR3 is built from 14 residues. After removal of 9 bases from V and 0 bases from J, the junction contained 6 bases not matched to a gene. CDR3 coding DNA: TGTGCCAGTGCCGGGACAGCGAGCACAGATACGCAGTATTTT. Its translation: CASAGTASTDTQYF.

The V gene is TRBV28, the J gene TRBJ2-7; possibly TRBD2 for D (5 bases). The CDR3 runs to 15 residues. V gave up 3 bases and J gave up 5 bases, with 17 bases separating them. The germline V gene encodes CDR1 MDHEN and CDR2 SYDVKM. CDR3 bases: TGTGCCAGCAGTTTTTCTGAGGGTTGGATCCACGAGCAGTACTTC. Residues: CASSFSEGWIHEQYF.

The chain links TRBV9 to TRBJ2-7, with D possibly TRBD2 on 6 matching bases. The V gene's germline CDR1 is SGDLS and CDR2 YYNGEE. V lost 0 bases, J lost 12 bases, and 13 bases lay in between. There are 12 residues in the CDR3. Written as DNA, the CDR3 is TGTGCCAGCAGCGTAGACGGGGGAGTTCCGTACTTC. Translated: CASSVDGGVPYF.

The genes are TRBV5-3 and TRBJ2-7; tentative D call: TRBD2 (5 bases). TRBV5-3 is labeled an ORF, and its function is uncertain. The V end was cut by 4 bases, the J end by 4 bases, with 12 bases between. This CDR3 is built from 13 residues. CDR3 region: CARSPFGLYEQYF. The CDR3 DNA reads as TGTGCCAGAAGCCCTTTTGGACTTTACGAGCAGTACTTC.

The chain joins TRBV18 to TRBJ1-4; possibly TRBD1 for D (5 bases). V gave up 3 bases and J gave up 5 bases, with 13 bases separating them. This CDR3 has 15 residues. Germline V gives CDR1 KGHSH, CDR2 LQKENI. CDR3 sequence reads: CASSPLQGTNEKLFF. CDR3 nucleotide sequence: TGTGCCAGCTCACCGCTCCAGGGTACGAATGAAAAACTGTTTTTT.

The V call is TRBV4-3, the J call TRBJ2-3; D gene ambiguous. Per germline, CDR1 LGHNA and CDR2 YSLEER. V lost 0 bases and J lost 6, with 10 bases in between. CDR3 length: 14 residues. CDR3 sequence reads: CASSQDGQADTQYF. The CDR3 nucleotides are TGCGCCAGCAGCCAAGATGGCCAGGCGGATACGCAGTATTTT.

This rearrangement joins TRBV7-9 to TRBJ2-1, with D tentatively TRBD2 (6 bases). CDR1 and CDR2 from the germline V gene are SEHNR and FQNEAQ (reference sequence). V dropped 5 bases and J dropped 5 bases, with 16 bases sitting between them. The CDR3 has 15 residues. CDR3 sequence reads: CASSHRTTPHNEQFF. In DNA form, the CDR3 reads TGTGCCAGCAGCCACCGGACTACCCCACACAATGAGCAGTTCTTC.

The chain recombines TRBV18 with TRBJ2-7, with D perhaps TRBD1 (6 bases). This CDR3 comprises 14 residues. In germline, CDR1 is KGHSH, CDR2 LQKENI. Trimming removed 3 bases at V and 5 bases at J, with 14 bases between. CDR3 sequence reads: CASSPGTTSDEQYF. CDR3 nucleotides: TGTGCCAGCTCACCCGGGACAACTTCGGACGAGCAGTACTTC.